This TCR beta chain is drawn from a study of cytomegalovirus exposure and HLA in healthy donors. Trimming left V 5 bases short and J 6 bases short, with 8 bases between. Germline CDR1 is MNHEY and CDR2 is SMNVEV (reference sequence). The CDR3 loop spans 11 amino acids. The PCR had 60 Vbeta and 13 Jbeta primers. Profiled with immunoSEQ multiplex PCR; TCRdb holds only in-frame clones, not every one. Altogether 75,000 to 100,000 clones are present, around 72% being singletons, with the ten largest covering less than 2%. The sequencing input was PBMCs. This clonotype originated in a male donor in good health and CMV-seronegative. This chain connects TRBV27 to TRBJ2-7; TRBD2 might be the D (5 bases). The DNA of the CDR3 is TGTGCCAGCAGTAAGAGCGGCGAGCAGTACTTC. This encodes CASSKSGEQYF.